Shown below are 13 T cell receptor beta chains from a single sample sequenced in a study of shared clonotypes between healthy human individuals. Here immunoSEQ multiplex PCR was the method, and the copy in TCRdb shows in-frame clones only, minus some. The sample has hundreds of thousands of clones; about two thirds are singletons. The sample consisted of memory CD4+ T cells sorted from blood. The subset was: CD45RA-negative fraction. These receptors came from a woman in her twenties or thirties in good health.

This chain links TRBV1 with TRBJ2-3; TRBD2 was called by the table and not checked on the DNA. TRBV1 is described as a pseudogene. CDR3 length: 20 residues. CDR3 DNA: TGCACCAGCAGCTCCCGACTAGCGGGAGTCCACCTTGTGAGCACAGATACGCAGTATTTT. Amino acid sequence: CTSSSRLAGVHLVSTDTQYF.

The J gene is TRBJ1-5, the V gene TRBV28; D remains ambiguous. Trimming took off 6 bases at V and 4 bases at J, with 10 bases between the two ends. The CDR3 covers 13 residues. The germline V gene has CDR1 MDHEN and CDR2 SYDVKM. The CDR3 bases are TGTGCCAGCAGCCCACCCCTAAATCAGCCCCAGCATTTT. Translated, it gives CASSPPLNQPQHF. Looking up the rest from reference TRBV28 and TRBJ1-5 gives the full variable domain: DVKVTQSSRYLVKRTGEKVFLECVQDMDHENMFWYRQDPGLGLRLIYFSYDVKMKEKGDIPEGYSVSREKKERFSLILESASTNQTSMYLCASSPPLNQPQHFGDGTRLSIL.

The DNA for the CDR3 is TGTGCCAGCAGTTTCGGGGGAGTCGGTGAGCAGTTCTTC. It codes for CASSFGGVGEQFF. The rearrangement uses TRBV28 and TRBJ2-1; TRBD2 might be the D (6 bases). Germline lookup yields CDR1 MDHEN and CDR2 SYDVKM. Trimming left V 3 bases short and J 9 bases short, with 12 bases between. The length of the CDR3 is 13 residues. Full variable domain (outside the CDR3, taken from reference TRBV28 and TRBJ2-1): DVKVTQSSRYLVKRTGEKVFLECVQDMDHENMFWYRQDPGLGLRLIYFSYDVKMKEKGDIPEGYSVSREKKERFSLILESASTNQTSMYLCASSFGGVGEQFFGPGTRLTVL.

V gene TRBV6-5 combines with J gene TRBJ2-1, with a weak D call TRBD2 (6 bases). The CDR3 is made up of 15 amino acids. V lost 4 bases and J lost 6, with 16 bases in between. Looked up from germline, CDR1 is MNHEY and CDR2 is SVGAGI. CDR3 protein: CASSWSGAKVNEQFF. The CDR3 bases are TGTGCCAGCAGTTGGTCGGGAGCGAAGGTCAATGAGCAGTTCTTC.

The chain employs TRBV18 and TRBJ2-7; D gene ambiguous. Germline V lookup: CDR1 KGHSH, CDR2 LQKENI. The CDR3 is 15 amino acids. Deletions cut 1 base from V and 5 bases from J, with 15 bases between. The CDR3 loop reads CASSPLGGPPDEQYF. Here the CDR3 DNA reads TGTGCCAGCTCACCACTGGGCGGACCCCCCGACGAGCAGTACTTC.

The genes are TRBV19 and TRBJ2-2; no definite D call. The germline V gene has CDR1 LNHDA and CDR2 SQIVND (reference sequence). The CDR3 is made up of 18 amino acids. V lost 2 bases and J lost 1, with 17 bases in between. Here the CDR3 reads CASSIRRRTILNTGELFF. CDR3 coding DNA: TGTGCCAGTAGTATACGGAGACGGACGATCTTGAACACCGGGGAGCTGTTTTTT.

The rearrangement joins TRBV28 to TRBJ1-5, with TRBD1 matching over 9 bases. The CDR3 has 14 residues. Germline CDR1 MDHEN, CDR2 SYDVKM. Trimming removed 10 bases from V and 4 bases from J; junction bases left unmatched: 8. The CDR3 sequence: CATLDRGNNQPQHF. Written as DNA, the CDR3 is TGTGCCACCTTGGACAGGGGAAATAATCAGCCCCAGCATTTT.

CDR3 sequence (DNA): TGTGCCAGCAGCCACCCTCGGTATCGGTCTAGCGGGAAAGAGACCCAGTACTTC. Its translation: CASSHPRYRSSGKETQYF. V is TRBV14 and J is TRBJ2-5, with 9 bases lining up with TRBD2. CDR1 is SGHDN and CDR2 is FVKESK in the germline V gene. The CDR3 spans 18 residues. V was clipped by 3 bases and J by 3 bases; unmatched bases: 14.

The gene calls are TRBV6-4 and TRBJ1-3; 7 positions agree with TRBD1. The CDR3 totals 14 residues. Germline CDR1 is MRHNA and CDR2 is SNTAGT. The J segment lost 0 bases and the V segment lost 7 bases, leaving 3 bases of the junction unmatched. The CDR3 nucleotides are TGTGCCAGCAAAGACAGGGCCTCTGGAAACACCATATATTTT. Its protein is CASKDRASGNTIYF.

This chain connects TRBV28 to TRBJ1-5; no reliable D call. The ends were cut back, 7 bases at V and 7 bases at J, with 17 bases in the middle. This CDR3 spans 14 amino acids. Germline assignment: CDR1 MDHEN and CDR2 SYDVKM. The CDR3 DNA reads TGTGCCAGCATCCCCCTCCGGGCGGGGCAGCCCCAGCATTTT. This sequence encodes CASIPLRAGQPQHF.

The rearrangement uses TRBV5-6 and TRBJ2-7, with a possible D match to TRBD2 (5 bases). There are 15 residues in the CDR3. V lost 4 bases and J lost 3, with 17 bases in between. Per germline, CDR1 SGHDT and CDR2 YYEEEE. CDR3 sequence (DNA): TGTGCCAGCAGCCGCAGACCGGAGGCGGGCTACGAGCAGTACTTC. It yields the protein CASSRRPEAGYEQYF.

The chain carries TRBV7-9 and TRBJ2-3, with D possibly matching TRBD2 (6 bases). This CDR3 has 13 amino acids. CDR1 is SEHNR and CDR2 is FQNEAQ in the germline V gene (reference sequence). V was trimmed by 8 bases and J by 0 bases, leaving 9 bases between them. The DNA of the CDR3 is TGTGCCAGCCTTAGCGGTAGCACAGATACGCAGTATTTT. Translation: CASLSGSTDTQYF.

On this clone itself: Different DNA sequences within this sample yield the same CDR3. The chain employs TRBV5-1 and TRBJ1-2, with 8 bases that match TRBD1. The V segment lost 4 bases and the J segment 6 bases; nucleotides outside the gene matches: 5. This CDR3 contains 13 residues. Germline values: CDR1 SGHRS, CDR2 YFSETQ. CDR3 coding DNA: TGCGCCAGCAGCAGTCAGGGGGCGGATGGCTACACCTTC. Residues: CASSSQGADGYTF.